A single sample is the source of the 30 T cell receptor beta chains below, sequenced in a study of regulatory T cells in long-lasting Graves disease. Described time point: newly diagnosed GD, antithyroid drugs for less than 3 months. The authors made the TCR library using RNA they extracted from PBMCs. Libraries of TCR beta came from iRepertoire HTBI primers plus Arm-PCR of CDR3 regions. TCRdb analysed the multiplex PCR reads with MiXCR anew, one entry per CDR3 protein. Of 450,000 to 600,000 distinct CDR3 sequences listed, roughly 13% are singletons. These records were also assigned to another study, of T cells in Graves' hyperthyroidism and ophthalmopathy.

The sample consisted of peripheral blood mononuclear cells (PBMCs), taken at new diagnosis, from a patient treated with antithyroid drugs. These receptors all come from a man younger than 40 with Graves disease.

This clonotype was counted ten times or more. CDR3 DNA sequence: TGTGCCTGGAGGGAGGGGTCGAACACTGAAGCTTTCTTT. Residues: CAWREGSNTEAFF. The chain employs TRBV30 and TRBJ1-1, with a possible D match to TRBD1 (5 bases). CDR3 length equals 13 residues. Per the germline V gene, CDR1 is GTSNPN and CDR2 is SVGIG (reference sequence). The V end lost 3 bases, the J end lost 1 base, and 9 bases lay between the germline ends.

This clonotype has ten or more counts. V usage is TRBV6-1 and J usage is TRBJ1-4; D not certain. CDR1 and CDR2 from the germline V gene are MNHNS and SASEGT. Trimming removed 2 bases at V and 0 bases at J, with 4 bases between. CDR3 length: 14 amino acids. In DNA, the CDR3 is TGTGCCAGCAGTGAAATTGCAACTAATGAAAAACTGTTTTTT. As protein: CASSEIATNEKLFF.

This clonotype has only a few counts. J is TRBJ2-1 and V is TRBV6-1, with TRBD2 matching over 10 bases. This CDR3 region has 17 residues. Looked up from germline, CDR1 is MNHNS and CDR2 is SASEGT. V lost 5 bases to trimming and J lost 0 bases; unmatched junction nucleotides: 7. The CDR3: CASSRTSGMSSYNEQFF. The DNA for the CDR3 is TGTGCCAGCAGTCGGACTAGCGGTATGAGCTCCTACAATGAGCAGTTCTTC.

The sample holds a few counts of this clonotype. The chain recombines TRBV4-1 with TRBJ1-5, with D perhaps matching TRBD1 (5 bases). The CDR3 spans 14 residues. Trimming took off 4 bases at V and 3 bases at J, with 10 bases between the two ends. Germline CDR1 is MGHRA and CDR2 is YSYEKL. In DNA form, the CDR3 reads TGCGCCAGCAGCCTCAGGGAGACCAATCAGCCCCAGCATTTT. It codes for CASSLRETNQPQHF.

With respect to this clonotype: Relative to the germline gene, one junction end is altered; a read error may explain this. The rearrangement joins TRBV6-2 or TRBV6-3 to TRBJ2-5; D assignment may be TRBD1 or TRBD2 (6 bases each). CDR1 MNHEY and CDR2 SVGEGT come from the germline V gene. The CDR3 has 17 residues. The CDR3 DNA sequence: TGTGCCAGCGGTTACTCGATGGGGGGCGAAGATCAAGAGACCCAGTACTTC. Translation gives CASGYSMGGEDQETQYF.

This clonotype was recorded many times. The V call is TRBV7-2, the J call TRBJ2-3; 10 positions agree with TRBD2. The CDR3 runs 16 residues. Germline-derived CDR1 and CDR2 are SGHTA and FQGNSA. Trimming at V came to 5 bases and at J to 4 bases, leaving 9 bases not matched to a gene. CDR3 sequence: CASSPPGAGGSDTQYF. The CDR3 nucleotides are TGTGCCAGCAGCCCCCCCGGAGCGGGAGGGTCAGATACGCAGTATTTT.

This clonotype was seen ten or more times. V and J are TRBV7-8 and TRBJ2-1; 8 bases agree with TRBD2. CDR1 is SGHVS, CDR2 FQNEAQ, per germline. V lost 6 bases and J lost 3; bases outside the gene matches: 4. The CDR3 runs 14 residues. This CDR3 reads CASSSTSGYNEQFF. In DNA, the CDR3 is TGTGCCAGCAGTTCTACTAGCGGCTACAATGAGCAGTTCTTC.

A remark on this clonotype: This likely traces to a read error, being one base from a far larger clone. The chain carries TRBV6-1 and TRBJ2-3; D not resolved. The CDR3 runs 11 residues. The germline V gene has CDR1 MNHNS and CDR2 SASEGT. V was cut by 8 bases and J by 4 bases, with 7 bases left in between. The DNA for the CDR3 is TGTGCCAGCGGACCATCAGATACGCAGTATTTT. Encoded protein: CASGPSDTQYF.

The table lists this clonotype with many counts. The V gene is TRBV12-3 or TRBV12-4, the J gene TRBJ2-7; no definite D call. The germline V and J ends were trimmed by 7 bases and 0 bases, with 7 bases remaining between them. CDR3 size: 12 residues. The CDR3 DNA reads TGTGCCAGCATGGGGATCTCCTACGAGCAGTACTTC. Translated: CASMGISYEQYF.

This clonotype showed up just a few times. At one end, the junction sequence differs from germline, possibly due to a read error. The chain joins TRBV6-2 or TRBV6-3 to TRBJ1-4; D gene ambiguous. In germline, CDR1 is MNHEY, CDR2 SVGEGT. This CDR3 is 15 amino acids long. Here the CDR3 DNA reads TGTGCCAGCAGCACCGGCCAAGGTTCTAATGGAAAACTGTTTTTT. Protein product: CASSTGQGSNGKLFF.

This clonotype was seen repeatedly, ten times or more. The chain has TRBV12-3 or TRBV12-4 and TRBJ2-5; D is unclear. The CDR3 has 13 amino acids. The V and J ends lost 3 bases and 4 bases respectively, with 9 bases between them. The CDR3 DNA is TGTGCCAGCAGTTTCGCGGAAGGAGAGACCCAGTACTTC. Amino acid sequence: CASSFAEGETQYF.

This rearrangement joins TRBV5-8 to TRBJ2-5; 12 nucleotides align to TRBD2. Germline CDR1 is SGHTS and CDR2 is YDEGEE. This CDR3 is 14 amino acids long. The V segment lost 4 bases and the J segment 4 bases; nucleotides outside the gene matches: 2. In DNA, the CDR3 is TGTGCCAGCAGCACGGGACTAGCGGGAGAGACCCAGTACTTC. Amino acids: CASSTGLAGETQYF.

This clonotype was seen at least ten times. V is TRBV9 and J is TRBJ2-1, with D perhaps matching TRBD1 (5 bases). With 3 bases removed from V and 2 bases from J, the gap between germline ends came to 12 bases. Germline CDR1 reads SGDLS; CDR2 reads YYNGEE. This CDR3 has 15 amino acids. In DNA, the CDR3 is TGTGCCAGCAGCGCAGGGATAGGCGCCTACAATGAGCAGTTCTTC. This sequence encodes CASSAGIGAYNEQFF. Supplemented by reference TRBV9 and TRBJ2-1, the full variable domain reads DSGVTQTPKHLITATGQRVTLRCSPRSGDLSVYWYQQSLDQGLQFLIQYYNGEERAKGNILERFSAQQFPDLHSELNLSSLELGDSALYFCASSAGIGAYNEQFFGPGTRLTVL.

The rearrangement uses TRBV12-3 or TRBV12-4 and TRBJ1-6; 7 bases are a match to TRBD1. CDR3 length: 18 amino acids. The V gene end was trimmed by 7 bases and the J gene end by 0 bases; junction bases not matched to a gene: 12. In nucleotides, the CDR3 is TGTGCCAGCATCCCCCCCTCGGGACAGAGCTCCTATAATTCACCCCTCCACTTT. Its translation is CASIPPSGQSSYNSPLHF.

Notes on this clonotype: A single base separates this from a much larger clone, so it may be a read error. The chain uses TRBV5-1 and TRBJ2-3; D is uncertain. The germline CDR1 and CDR2 sequences are SGHRS and YFSETQ. CDR3 length: 14 residues. Trimming left V 7 bases short and J 2 bases short, with 14 bases between. The CDR3 here is CASGPEDPTDTQYF. Written as DNA, the CDR3 is TGCGCCAGCGGCCCGGAAGACCCCACAGATACGCAGTATTTT. The whole variable domain, remainder taken from reference TRBV5-1 and TRBJ2-3, is KAGVTQTPRYLIKTRGQQVTLSCSPISGHRSVSWYQQTPGQGLQFLFEYFSETQRNKGNFPGRFSGRQFSNSRSEMNVSTLELGDSALYLCASGPEDPTDTQYFGPGTRLTVL.

This clonotype was found a few times. The chain combines TRBV27 with TRBJ2-7, with D possibly TRBD2 on 5 matching bases. The germline V gene encodes CDR1 MNHEY and CDR2 SMNVEV (reference sequence). Trimming removed 6 bases at V and 3 bases at J, with 15 bases between. The CDR3 extends over 14 amino acids. The CDR3 coding sequence is TGTGCCAGCAGCTCGACCCGGACTGGCTACGAGCAGTACTTC. Its protein product is CASSSTRTGYEQYF.

In regard to this clonotype: This likely stems from a read error, as it lies one base from a far larger clone. V gene TRBV6-9 combines with J gene TRBJ1-1; D gene unclear. Germline values: CDR1 MNHGY, CDR2 SVAAGI. The CDR3 extends over 14 amino acids. The germline V and J ends were trimmed by 3 bases and 8 bases, with 16 bases remaining between them. This CDR3 is CASSYLRKESEAFF. CDR3 coding DNA: TGTGCCAGCAGTTACCTGAGGAAGGAGTCCGAAGCTTTCTTT.

This chain connects TRBV2 to TRBJ2-3; 11 nucleotides line up with TRBD2. J gave up 3 bases and V 7 bases, and 9 bases lay outside the gene matches. Germline values: CDR1 SNHLY, CDR2 FYNNEI. The CDR3 spans 16 residues. This chain's CDR3 is CASKKTSGSKTDTQYF. As DNA, the CDR3 is TGTGCCAGCAAAAAAACTAGCGGGAGTAAGACAGATACGCAGTATTTT.

This clonotype was detected ten times or more. The chain uses TRBV12-3 or TRBV12-4 and TRBJ2-5; possibly TRBD2 for D (6 bases). The CDR3 runs to 14 residues. The V gene lost 2 bases and the J gene lost 2 bases, with 9 bases spanning the gap. As DNA, the CDR3 is TGTGCCAGCAGTTTAACGGGGACTCAAGAGACCCAGTACTTC. Translated, it gives CASSLTGTQETQYF.

This clonotype is a singleton in its sample. A read error may explain this, as a much larger clone is one base away. V usage is TRBV5-5 and J usage is TRBJ2-7; D may be TRBD2 (5 bases). Trimming stripped 6 bases from V and 6 bases from J, with 19 bases between. The CDR3 consists of 14 residues. Germline loops: CDR1 SGHKS, CDR2 YYEKEE (reference sequence). The CDR3: CASKVGSQGLEQYF. DNA of the CDR3: TGTGCCAGCAAGGTAGGGTCCCAAGGACTCGAGCAGTACTTC.

This clonotype was seen more than once but under ten times. The V gene is TRBV19, the J gene TRBJ1-1, with D hard to call. Germline V gene lookup returns CDR1 LNHDA and CDR2 SQIVND (reference sequence). The ends were cut back, 4 bases at V and 0 bases at J, with 6 bases in the middle. The CDR3 has 13 residues. The CDR3 DNA is TGTGCCAGTAGTACGTTTTTGAACACTGAAGCTTTCTTT. Its translation: CASSTFLNTEAFF. Together with reference TRBV19 and TRBJ1-1, the CDR3 gives the full variable domain: DGGITQSPKYLFRKEGQNVTLSCEQNLNHDAMYWYRQDPGQGLRLIYYSQIVNDFQKGDIAEGYSVSREKKESFPLTVTSAQKNPTAFYLCASSTFLNTEAFFGQGTRLTVV.

This clonotype was picked up many times. The rearrangement uses TRBV27 and TRBJ2-1; 8 positions match TRBD2. CDR1 and CDR2 from the germline V gene are MNHEY and SMNVEV (reference sequence). The junction had 13 bases not matched to a gene; V was cut back by 5 bases and J by 7 bases. This CDR3 has 16 residues. The chain's CDR3 is CASSGSGIAPGNEQFF. Here the CDR3 DNA reads TGTGCCAGCAGTGGTAGCGGGATAGCTCCGGGTAATGAGCAGTTCTTC.

This clonotype was counted a few times. One junction end disagrees with the germline gene, perhaps due to a read error. This chain joins TRBV5-1 and TRBJ2-7; 7 nucleotides agree with TRBD2. The CDR3 covers 16 residues. Germline CDR1 reads SGHRS; CDR2 reads YFSETQ. In nucleotides, the CDR3 is TGTGCCAGCAGCTCAGCGGGGATGCCTTATTCCTACGAGCAGTACTTC. Translation: CASSSAGMPYSYEQYF.

The chain uses TRBV29-1 and TRBJ1-1; 7 positions match TRBD1. This CDR3 region has 14 residues. V lost 4 bases, J lost 0 bases, and 5 bases stayed unmatched. CDR1 is SQVTM, CDR2 ANQGSEA, per germline. The CDR3 DNA reads as TGCAGCGTTGTCCGAACAGGGGTGAACACTGAAGCTTTCTTT. Translated, it gives CSVVRTGVNTEAFF.

There are many counts of this clonotype. Here the CDR3 DNA reads TGTGCCAGCAGATTGGATGGGGGTTCCTACGAGCAGTACTTC. Residues: CASRLDGGSYEQYF. The V gene is TRBV7-2, the J gene TRBJ2-7; D might be TRBD1 or TRBD2, each matching 5 bases. The CDR3 extends over 14 amino acids. The V gene lost 6 bases and the J gene lost 1 base, with 13 bases spanning the gap. The V gene's germline CDR1 is SGHTA and CDR2 FQGNSA.

J is TRBJ1-2 and V is TRBV13; perhaps TRBD1 as D (5 bases). The CDR3 has 13 residues. The germline gives CDR1 PRHDT, CDR2 FYEKMQ (reference sequence). Trimming removed 8 bases from V and 8 bases from J, with 18 bases in between. The CDR3 nucleotides are TGTGCCAGCCCCTTAGCCCAGGGTCGGGGCTACACCTTC. Encoded protein: CASPLAQGRGYTF.

Comment on this clonotype: A much larger clone sits a single nucleotide away, making a read error possible. The chain links TRBV2 to TRBJ2-5, with D possibly matching TRBD2 (7 bases). In germline, CDR1 is SNHLY, CDR2 FYNNEI. V was trimmed by 8 bases and J by 3 bases, leaving 13 bases between them. CDR3 length: 13 amino acids. The CDR3 is CASGGGVKETQYF. CDR3 bases: TGTGCCAGCGGAGGGGGGGTCAAAGAGACCCAGTACTTC.

The V call is TRBV12-3 or TRBV12-4, the J call TRBJ2-2; D call uncertain. Trimming left V 8 bases short and J 7 bases short, with 17 bases between. The CDR3 is 14 amino acids. The CDR3 DNA is TGTGCCAGCTCCGAGAGCGTACGAGACGGGGAGCTGTTTTTT. Translating it yields CASSESVRDGELFF.

The rearrangement uses TRBV7-2 and TRBJ2-3; the match to TRBD1 covers 7 bases. Germline lookup yields CDR1 SGHTA and CDR2 FQGNSA. The CDR3 is made up of 15 amino acids. The J segment lost 8 bases and the V segment lost 5 bases, leaving 13 bases of the junction unmatched. In nucleotides, the CDR3 is TGTGCCAGCAGCCGGGACCAGGGGGTGTCGGGTACGCAGTATTTT. Its translation is CASSRDQGVSGTQYF.

This clonotype showed up many times. This chain links TRBV18 with TRBJ2-3; D is undetermined. The CDR3 is 14 amino acids. V was pared by 2 bases and J by 4 bases, with 10 bases between. Per the germline V gene, CDR1 is KGHSH and CDR2 is LQKENI. The CDR3 spells CASSPSRSSDTQYF. Written as DNA, the CDR3 is TGTGCCAGCTCACCATCGAGGTCCTCAGATACGCAGTATTTT.